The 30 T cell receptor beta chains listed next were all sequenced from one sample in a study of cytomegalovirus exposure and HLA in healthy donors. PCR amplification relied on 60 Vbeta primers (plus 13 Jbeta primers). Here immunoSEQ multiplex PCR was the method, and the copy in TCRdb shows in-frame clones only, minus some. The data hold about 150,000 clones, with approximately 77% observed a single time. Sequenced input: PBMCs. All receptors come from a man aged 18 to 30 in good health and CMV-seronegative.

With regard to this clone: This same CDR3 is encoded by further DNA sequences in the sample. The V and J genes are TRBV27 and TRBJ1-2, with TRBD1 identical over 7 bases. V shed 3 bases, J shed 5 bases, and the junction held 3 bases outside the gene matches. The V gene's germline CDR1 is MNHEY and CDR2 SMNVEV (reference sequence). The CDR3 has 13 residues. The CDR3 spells CASSFSQGYGYTF. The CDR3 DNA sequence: TGTGCCAGCAGTTTTTCACAGGGGTATGGCTACACCTTC.

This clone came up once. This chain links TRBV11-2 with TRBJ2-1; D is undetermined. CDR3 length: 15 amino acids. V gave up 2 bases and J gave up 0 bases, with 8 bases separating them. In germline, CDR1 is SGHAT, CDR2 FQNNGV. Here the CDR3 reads CASSLLRSSYNEQFF. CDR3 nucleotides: TGTGCCAGCAGCTTATTACGGAGCTCCTACAATGAGCAGTTCTTC.

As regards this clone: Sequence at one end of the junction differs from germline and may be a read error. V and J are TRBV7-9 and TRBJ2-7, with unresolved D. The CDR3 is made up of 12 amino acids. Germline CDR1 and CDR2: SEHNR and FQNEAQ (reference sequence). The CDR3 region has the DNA TGTTCCAGCAGCTTAGCCTTTTACGAGCAGTACTTC. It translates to CSSSLAFYEQYF.

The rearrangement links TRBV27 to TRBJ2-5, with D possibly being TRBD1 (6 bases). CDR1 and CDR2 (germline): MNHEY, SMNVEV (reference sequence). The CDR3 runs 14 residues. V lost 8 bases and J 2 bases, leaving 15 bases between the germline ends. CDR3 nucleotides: TGTGCCAGCTCCAACAGGGCTCCGCAAGAGACCCAGTACTTC. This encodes CASSNRAPQETQYF.

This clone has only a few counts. The CDR3 here is CASSQMEGGAYEQYF. The CDR3 bases are TGCGCCAGCAGCCAAATGGAGGGAGGGGCCTACGAGCAGTACTTC. The V and J genes are TRBV4-1 and TRBJ2-7; TRBD2 matches at 7 bases. The CDR3 runs to 15 residues. CDR1 and CDR2 from the germline V gene are MGHRA and YSYEKL. The V segment lost 2 bases and the J segment 2 bases; nucleotides outside the gene matches: 6.

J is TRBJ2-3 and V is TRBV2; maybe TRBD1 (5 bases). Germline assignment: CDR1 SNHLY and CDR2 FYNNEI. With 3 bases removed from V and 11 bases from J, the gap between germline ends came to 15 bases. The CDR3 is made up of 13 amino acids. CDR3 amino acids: CASSDLFLQGQYF. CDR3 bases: TGTGCCAGCAGTGACTTATTCCTTCAGGGGCAGTATTTT. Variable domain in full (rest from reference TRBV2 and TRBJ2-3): EPEVTQTPSHQVTQMGQEVILRCVPISNHLYFYWYRQILGQKVEFLVSFYNNEISEKSEIFDDQFSVERPDGSNFTLKIRSTKLEDSAMYFCASSDLFLQGQYFGPGTRLTVL.

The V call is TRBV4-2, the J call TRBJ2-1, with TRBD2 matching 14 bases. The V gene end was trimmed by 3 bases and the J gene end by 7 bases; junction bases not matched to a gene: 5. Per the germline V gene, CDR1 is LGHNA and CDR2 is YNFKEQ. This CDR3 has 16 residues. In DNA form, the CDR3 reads TGTGCCAGCAGCCAGGAGGGGACTAGCGGGAGTAATGAGCAGTTCTTC. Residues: CASSQEGTSGSNEQFF.

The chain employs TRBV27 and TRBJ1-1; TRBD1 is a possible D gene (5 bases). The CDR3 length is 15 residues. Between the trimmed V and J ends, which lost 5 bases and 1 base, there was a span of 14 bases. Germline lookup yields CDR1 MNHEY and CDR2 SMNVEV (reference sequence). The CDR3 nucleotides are TGTGCCAGCAGTCCGATTGGGGCAGAGAACACTGAAGCTTTCTTT. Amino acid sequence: CASSPIGAENTEAFF.

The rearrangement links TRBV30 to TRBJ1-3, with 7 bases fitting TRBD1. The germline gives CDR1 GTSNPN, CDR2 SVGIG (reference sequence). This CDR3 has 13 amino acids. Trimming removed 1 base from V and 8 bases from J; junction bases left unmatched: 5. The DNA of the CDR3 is TGTGCCTGGAGTGAGACAGGGTGGGACACCATATATTTT. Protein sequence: CAWSETGWDTIYF.

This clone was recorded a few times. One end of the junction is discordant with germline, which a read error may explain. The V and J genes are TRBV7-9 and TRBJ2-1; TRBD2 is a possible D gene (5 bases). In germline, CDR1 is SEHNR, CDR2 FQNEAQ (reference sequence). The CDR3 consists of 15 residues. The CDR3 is CSSSLGGLAYNEQFF. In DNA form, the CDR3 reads TGTTCCAGCAGCCTCGGCGGGCTAGCCTACAATGAGCAGTTCTTC.

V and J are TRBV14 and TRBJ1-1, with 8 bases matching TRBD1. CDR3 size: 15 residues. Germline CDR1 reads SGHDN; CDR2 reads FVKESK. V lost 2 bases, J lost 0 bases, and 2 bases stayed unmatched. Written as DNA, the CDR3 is TGTGCCAGCAGCCAACAGGGGGCCCTGAACACTGAAGCTTTCTTT. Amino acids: CASSQQGALNTEAFF.

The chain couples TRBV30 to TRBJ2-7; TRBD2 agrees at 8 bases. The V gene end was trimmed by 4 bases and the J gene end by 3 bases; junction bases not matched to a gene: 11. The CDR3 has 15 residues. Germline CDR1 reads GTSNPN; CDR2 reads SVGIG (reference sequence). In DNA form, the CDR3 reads TGTGCCTGGACCCGAGGCGCAGCGGGAGACTACGAGCAGTACTTC. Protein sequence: CAWTRGAAGDYEQYF.

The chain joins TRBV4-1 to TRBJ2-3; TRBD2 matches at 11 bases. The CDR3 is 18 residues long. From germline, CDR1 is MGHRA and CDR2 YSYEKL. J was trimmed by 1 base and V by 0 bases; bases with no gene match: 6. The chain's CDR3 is CASSQELLAGVGTDTQYF. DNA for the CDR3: TGCGCCAGCAGCCAAGAATTACTAGCGGGAGTGGGCACAGATACGCAGTATTTT.

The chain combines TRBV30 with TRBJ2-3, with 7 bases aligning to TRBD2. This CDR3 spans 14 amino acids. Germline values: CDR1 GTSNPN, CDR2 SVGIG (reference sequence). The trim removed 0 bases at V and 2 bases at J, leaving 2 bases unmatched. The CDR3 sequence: CAWSVLAYTDTQYF. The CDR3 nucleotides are TGTGCCTGGAGTGTACTAGCGTACACAGATACGCAGTATTTT.

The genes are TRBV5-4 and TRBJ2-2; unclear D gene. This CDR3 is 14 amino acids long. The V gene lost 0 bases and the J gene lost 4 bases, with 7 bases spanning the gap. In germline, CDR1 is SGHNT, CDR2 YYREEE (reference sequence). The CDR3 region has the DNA TGTGCCAGCAGCTTGGATTTCGGCACCGGGGAGCTGTTTTTT. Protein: CASSLDFGTGELFF. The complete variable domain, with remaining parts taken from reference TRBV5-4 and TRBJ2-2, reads ETGVTQSPTHLIKTRGQQVTLRCSSQSGHNTVSWYQQALGQGPQFIFQYYREEENGRGNFPPRFSGLQFPNYSSELNVNALELDDSALYLCASSLDFGTGELFFGEGSRLTVL.

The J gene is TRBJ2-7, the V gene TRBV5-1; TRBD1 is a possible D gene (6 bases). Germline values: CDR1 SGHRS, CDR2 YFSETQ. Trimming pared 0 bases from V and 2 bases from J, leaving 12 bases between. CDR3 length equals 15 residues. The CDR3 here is CASSLGRGYPYEQYF. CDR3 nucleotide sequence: TGCGCCAGCAGCTTGGGCAGGGGCTACCCCTACGAGCAGTACTTC.

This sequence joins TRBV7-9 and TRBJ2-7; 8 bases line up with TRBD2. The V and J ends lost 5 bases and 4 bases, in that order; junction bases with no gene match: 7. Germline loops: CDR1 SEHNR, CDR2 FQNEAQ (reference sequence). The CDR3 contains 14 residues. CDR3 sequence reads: CASSPGTRLYEQYF. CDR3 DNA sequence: TGTGCCAGCAGCCCCGGGACTAGACTGTACGAGCAGTACTTC. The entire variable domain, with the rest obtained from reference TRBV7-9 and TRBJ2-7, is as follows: DTGVSQNPRHKITKRGQNVTFRCDPISEHNRLYWYRQTLGQGPEFLTYFQNEAQLEKSRLLSDRFSAERPKGSFSTLEIQRTEQGDSAMYLCASSPGTRLYEQYFGPGTRLTVT.

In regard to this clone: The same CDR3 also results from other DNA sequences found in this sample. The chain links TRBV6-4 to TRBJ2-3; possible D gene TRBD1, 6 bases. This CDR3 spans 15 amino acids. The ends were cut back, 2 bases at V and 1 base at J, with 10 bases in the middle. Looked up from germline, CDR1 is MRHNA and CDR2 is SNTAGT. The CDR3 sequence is CASSDGRGGTDTQYF. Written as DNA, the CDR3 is TGTGCCAGCAGTGACGGCAGGGGAGGCACAGATACGCAGTATTTT.

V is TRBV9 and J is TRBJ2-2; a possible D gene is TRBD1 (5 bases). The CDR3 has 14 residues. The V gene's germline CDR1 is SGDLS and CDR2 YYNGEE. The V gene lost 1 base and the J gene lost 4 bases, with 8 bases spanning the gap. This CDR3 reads CASSVRGITGELFF. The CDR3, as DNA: TGTGCCAGCAGCGTAAGGGGAATCACCGGGGAGCTGTTTTTT.

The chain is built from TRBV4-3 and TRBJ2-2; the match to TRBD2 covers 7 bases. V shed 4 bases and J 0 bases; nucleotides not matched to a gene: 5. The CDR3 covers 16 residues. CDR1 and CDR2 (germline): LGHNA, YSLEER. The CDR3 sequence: CASSRGGLANTGELFF. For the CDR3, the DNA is TGCGCCAGCAGCCGGGGAGGACTAGCGAACACCGGGGAGCTGTTTTTT.

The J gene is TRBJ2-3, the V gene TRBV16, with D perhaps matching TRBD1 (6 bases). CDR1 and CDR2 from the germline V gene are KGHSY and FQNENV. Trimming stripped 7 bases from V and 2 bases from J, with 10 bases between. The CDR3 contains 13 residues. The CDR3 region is CASMDRLTDTQYF. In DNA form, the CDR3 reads TGTGCCAGCATGGACAGACTCACAGATACGCAGTATTTT.

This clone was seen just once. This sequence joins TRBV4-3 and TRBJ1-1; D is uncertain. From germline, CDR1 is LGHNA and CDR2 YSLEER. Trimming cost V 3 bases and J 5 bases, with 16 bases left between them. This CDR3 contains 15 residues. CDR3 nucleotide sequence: TGCGCCAGCAGCCAGGGCTGGGTGGAATATACTGAAGCTTTCTTT. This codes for CASSQGWVEYTEAFF.

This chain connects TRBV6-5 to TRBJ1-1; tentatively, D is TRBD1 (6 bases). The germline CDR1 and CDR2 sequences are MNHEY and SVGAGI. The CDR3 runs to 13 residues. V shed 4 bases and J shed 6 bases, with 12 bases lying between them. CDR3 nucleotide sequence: TGTGCCAGCAGTTCCACGACAGGACCTGAAGCTTTCTTT. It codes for CASSSTTGPEAFF.

Written as DNA, the CDR3 is TGCGCCAGCAGCCCGAATGGGGGGGGGTCTGAAGCTTTCTTT. It codes for CASSPNGGGSEAFF. The chain employs TRBV4-3 and TRBJ1-1, with D possibly being TRBD1 (5 bases). V was trimmed by 4 bases and J by 6 bases, leaving 15 bases between them. The CDR3 runs 14 residues. Germline values: CDR1 LGHNA, CDR2 YSLEER.

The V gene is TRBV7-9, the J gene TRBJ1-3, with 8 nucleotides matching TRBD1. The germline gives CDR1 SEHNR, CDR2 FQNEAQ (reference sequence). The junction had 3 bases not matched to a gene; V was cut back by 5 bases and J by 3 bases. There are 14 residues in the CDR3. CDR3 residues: CASSTTGGGNTIYF. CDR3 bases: TGTGCCAGCAGCACCACAGGGGGTGGAAACACCATATATTTT.

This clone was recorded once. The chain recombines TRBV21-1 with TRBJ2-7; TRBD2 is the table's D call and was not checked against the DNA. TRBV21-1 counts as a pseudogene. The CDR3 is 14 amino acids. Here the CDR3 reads CASKEGLAMNEQYF. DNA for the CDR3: TGTGCCAGCAAAGAGGGACTAGCGATGAACGAGCAGTACTTC.

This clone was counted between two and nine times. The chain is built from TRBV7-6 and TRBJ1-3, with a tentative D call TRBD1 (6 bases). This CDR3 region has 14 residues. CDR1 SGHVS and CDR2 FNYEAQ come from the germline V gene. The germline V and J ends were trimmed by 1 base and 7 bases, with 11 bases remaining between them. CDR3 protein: CASSLGTVGNTIYF. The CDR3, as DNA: TGTGCCAGCAGCTTAGGGACAGTTGGTAACACCATATATTTT.

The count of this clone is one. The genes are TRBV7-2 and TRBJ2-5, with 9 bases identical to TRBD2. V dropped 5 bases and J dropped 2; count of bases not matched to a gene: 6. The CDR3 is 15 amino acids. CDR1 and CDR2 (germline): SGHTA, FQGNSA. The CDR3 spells CASSMGLAEQETQYF. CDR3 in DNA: TGTGCCAGCAGCATGGGACTAGCAGAACAAGAGACCCAGTACTTC. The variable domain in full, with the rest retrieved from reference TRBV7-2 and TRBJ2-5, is GAGVSQSPSNKVTEKGKDVELRCDPISGHTALYWYRQSLGQGLEFLIYFQGNSAPDKSGLPSDRFSAERTGGSVSTLTIQRTQQEDSAVYLCASSMGLAEQETQYFGPGTRLLVL.

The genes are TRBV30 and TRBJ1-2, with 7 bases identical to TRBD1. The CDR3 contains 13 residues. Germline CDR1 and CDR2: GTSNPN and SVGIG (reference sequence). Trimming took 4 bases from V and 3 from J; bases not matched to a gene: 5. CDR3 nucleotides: TGTGCCTGGACTCGGGACAGCCACTATGGCTACACCTTC. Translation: CAWTRDSHYGYTF.

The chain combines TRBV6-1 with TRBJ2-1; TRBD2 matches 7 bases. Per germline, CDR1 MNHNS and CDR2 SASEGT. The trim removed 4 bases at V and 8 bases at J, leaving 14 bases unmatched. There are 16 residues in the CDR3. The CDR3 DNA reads TGTGCCAGCAGTGGGCAGTTAGCGGGCCGGGTCGATGAGCAGTTCTTC. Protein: CASSGQLAGRVDEQFF.